These T cell receptor beta chains were read from a single sample in a study of T cells in tuberculosis. Here immunoSEQ multiplex PCR was the method, and the copy in TCRdb shows in-frame clones only, minus some. This table holds under 45,000 clones, nearly 95% found once. The sequenced sample consisted of PBMCs. These receptor sequences come from a donor between 10 and 35 years old with latent tuberculosis or without tuberculosis infection. CDR3s include the opening cysteine and the closing phenylalanine or tryptophan.

cdr3_aa | v_call
CASRSNDRSSPLHF | TRBV6-5
CASSSQSDPAGYNEQFF | TRBV9
CASSQLTVTGELFF | TRBV4-3
CASRQETFTDTQYF | TRBV28
CASSLFSGDGYTF | TRBV7-3
CASSLQGANEKLFF | TRBV5-4
CASSGFGEQFF | TRBV2
CASRLGTGVNYGYTF | TRBV6-1
CASSRDRKNYNSPLHF | TRBV6-6
CASKAGTGGTYEQYF | TRBV19
CAIFGYTF | TRBV4-2
CAWRGTDTGYTF | TRBV30
CASSMTEQGAHEKLFF | TRBV21-1
CAWSGDSTEAFF | TRBV30
CSVHDLNIQYF | TRBV29-1
CASSVQGGMHYGYTF | TRBV2
CASSSRDRGHEQYF | TRBV5-1
CASSQDRGVNQPQHF | TRBV4-3
CASSSGSGGARDGYTF | TRBV7-8
CASRTRDRDHYGYTF | TRBV6-5
CASSQGTGNYEQYF | TRBV4-3
CASSEDLGQGSYEQYF | TRBV2
CASSARNTEAFF | TRBV9
CASSFFTGTEAFF | TRBV5-6
CASSTGTSFRTF | TRBV5-6
CASSSGTLAYEQYF | TRBV6-6
CSVVRGGLNTEAFF | TRBV29-1
CASSSRTQGVQFF | TRBV7-2
CASRYDPDQPQHF | TRBV6-6
CASSISWEEQYF | TRBV19
CATSRERRVYNEKLFF | TRBV15